This T cell receptor (beta chain) is from a study of long-term antiretroviral therapy in people with HIV. Findings and caveats of the study: Even long-term ART left TRB diversity below transplant donor controls, despite gains. When set beside controls, HIV repertoires had CDR3 length ranges that were narrower.

Worth noting for this clone: The antigen remains unidentified.

The V end was cut by 1 base, the J end by 3 bases, with 11 bases between. Germline V gene lookup returns CDR1 SEHNR and CDR2 FQNEAQ (reference sequence). The CDR3 totals 15 residues. Survey-level immunoSEQ v3.0 assays were run. Sequencing used immunoSEQ multiplex PCR; TCRdb keeps in-frame clones, though not all of them. The table lists about 21,000 clones, 80% to 90% of them singletons, with 3% to 3.5% in the top ten. The TCR sequence derives from a woman aged 45-65 years with HIV. Source: unsorted PBMCs, taken 1.9 years after starting antiretroviral therapy. This chain links TRBV7-9 with TRBJ2-3; D remains ambiguous. The CDR3 DNA sequence: TGTGCCAGCAGCTTAGGGGCGTTGAGTACAGATACGCAGTATTTT. Translated: CASSLGALSTDTQYF.